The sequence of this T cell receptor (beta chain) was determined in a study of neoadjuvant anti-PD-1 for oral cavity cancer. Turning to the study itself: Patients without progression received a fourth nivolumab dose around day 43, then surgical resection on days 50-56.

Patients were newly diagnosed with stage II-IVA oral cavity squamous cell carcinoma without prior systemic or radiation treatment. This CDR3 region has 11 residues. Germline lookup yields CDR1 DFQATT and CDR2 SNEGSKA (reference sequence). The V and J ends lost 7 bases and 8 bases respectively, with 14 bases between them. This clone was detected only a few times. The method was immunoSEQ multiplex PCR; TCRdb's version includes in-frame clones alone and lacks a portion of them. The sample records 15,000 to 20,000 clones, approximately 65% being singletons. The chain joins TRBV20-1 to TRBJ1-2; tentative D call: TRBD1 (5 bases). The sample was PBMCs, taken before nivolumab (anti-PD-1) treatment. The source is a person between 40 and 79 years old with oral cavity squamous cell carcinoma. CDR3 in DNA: TGCAGTGTGGGCAGGGAAGACGGCTACACCTTC. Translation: CSVGREDGYTF.